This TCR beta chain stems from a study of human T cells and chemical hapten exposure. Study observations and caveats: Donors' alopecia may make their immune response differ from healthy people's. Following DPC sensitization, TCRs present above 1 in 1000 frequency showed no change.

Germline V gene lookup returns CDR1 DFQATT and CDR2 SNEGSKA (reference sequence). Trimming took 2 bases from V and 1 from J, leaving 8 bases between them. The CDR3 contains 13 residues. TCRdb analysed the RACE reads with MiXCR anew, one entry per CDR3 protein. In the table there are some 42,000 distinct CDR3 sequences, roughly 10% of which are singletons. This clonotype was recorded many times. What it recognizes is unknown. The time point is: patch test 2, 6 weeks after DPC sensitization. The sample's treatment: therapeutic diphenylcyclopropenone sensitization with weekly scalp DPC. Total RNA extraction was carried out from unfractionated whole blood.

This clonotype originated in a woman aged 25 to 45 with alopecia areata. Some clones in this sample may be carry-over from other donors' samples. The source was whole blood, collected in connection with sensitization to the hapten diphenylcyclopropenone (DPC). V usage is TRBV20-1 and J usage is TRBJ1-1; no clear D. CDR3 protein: CSARHDGNTEAFF. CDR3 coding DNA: TGCAGTGCTAGACATGACGGGAACACTGAAGCTTTCTTT.